The next 32 T cell receptor beta chains were all read from a single sample in a study of neurological immune-mediated disorders. TCRdb analysed the 5' RACE reads with MiXCR anew, one entry per CDR3 protein. The sample contains more than 35,000 distinct CDR3 sequences, approximately 10% of which appear only once. Sequenced material: PBMCs. These receptors were obtained from a young woman with HTLV-1-associated myelopathy (HAM/TSP).

This clonotype was counted many times. V gene TRBV7-2 combines with J gene TRBJ1-2; D gene uncertain. V was cut by 1 base and J by 7 bases, with 4 bases left in between. Germline V gene sequence: CDR1 SGHTA, CDR2 FQGNSA. The CDR3 covers 11 residues. CDR3 in amino acids: CASSLDGGYTF. In DNA form, the CDR3 reads TGTGCCAGCAGCTTAGACGGTGGCTACACCTTC.

This clonotype occurred many times. The CDR3 spells CASSRDPLLRPQHF. CDR3 nucleotide sequence: TGTGCCAGCAGCCGGGACCCTCTCCTCCGGCCCCAGCATTTT. The chain carries TRBV3-1 and TRBJ1-5; D possibly corresponds to TRBD1 (5 bases). V was trimmed by 4 bases and J by 9 bases, leaving 16 bases between them. The CDR3 is 14 amino acids. CDR1 and CDR2 (germline): LGHDT, YNNKEL (reference sequence).

This clonotype showed up many times. This sequence joins TRBV5-1 and TRBJ1-1; tentative D call: TRBD1 (5 bases). V dropped 0 bases and J dropped 4 bases, with 28 bases sitting between them. Germline V gives CDR1 SGHRS, CDR2 YFSETQ. This CDR3 spans 20 amino acids. This chain's CDR3 is CASSLDLPLDGVPRGTEAFF. DNA for the CDR3: TGCGCCAGCAGCTTGGATCTCCCTCTGGACGGAGTCCCTAGGGGCACTGAAGCTTTCTTT.

This clonotype was observed at least ten times. The chain carries TRBV7-3 and TRBJ2-3, with 7 bases that match TRBD1. The trim removed 5 bases at V and 6 bases at J, leaving 2 bases unmatched. Germline CDR1 reads SGHTA; CDR2 reads FQGTGA. The length of the CDR3 is 12 residues. CDR3 in amino acids: CASSPRGDTQYF. In DNA form, the CDR3 reads TGTGCCAGCAGCCCCAGGGGGGATACGCAGTATTTT.

In this sample, this clonotype turned up many times. The chain couples TRBV5-1 to TRBJ2-1; D might be TRBD2 (5 bases). The germline CDR1 and CDR2 sequences are SGHRS and YFSETQ. The CDR3 is made up of 12 amino acids. V was clipped by 5 bases and J by 8 bases, with 11 bases between them. This chain's CDR3 is CASSFMGDEQFF. The CDR3 bases are TGCGCCAGCAGTTTTATGGGAGATGAGCAGTTCTTC.

This clonotype was counted at least ten times. The V gene is TRBV20-1, the J gene TRBJ1-1, with 7 positions matching TRBD1. The junction had 6 bases not matched to a gene; V was cut back by 7 bases and J by 1 base. CDR1 is DFQATT, CDR2 SNEGSKA, per germline (reference sequence). The CDR3 runs to 13 residues. Written as DNA, the CDR3 is TGCAGTGTTACGGACAGGCGGAACACTGAAGCTTTCTTT. Amino acids: CSVTDRRNTEAFF.

This clonotype has ten or more counts. The rearrangement links TRBV20-1 to TRBJ2-2; D unclear. The CDR3 is 11 amino acids. From germline, CDR1 is DFQATT and CDR2 SNEGSKA (reference sequence). Between the trimmed V and J ends, which lost 0 bases and 5 bases, there was a span of 1 base. CDR3 in DNA: TGCAGTGCTAGAGAGACCGGGGAGCTGTTTTTT. Translation gives CSARETGELFF.

This clonotype was found many times. This chain links TRBV5-1 with TRBJ2-5, with unresolved D. This CDR3 is built from 14 residues. V lost 1 base and J 1 base, leaving 8 bases between the germline ends. The V gene's germline CDR1 is SGHRS and CDR2 YFSETQ. This CDR3 is CASSLLTSQETQYF. In DNA form, the CDR3 reads TGCGCCAGCAGCTTGCTGACATCCCAAGAGACCCAGTACTTC.

This clonotype was detected many times. This chain connects TRBV20-1 to TRBJ1-1; D unclear. The V gene lost 5 bases and the J gene lost 1 base, with 11 bases spanning the gap. Looked up from germline, CDR1 is DFQATT and CDR2 is SNEGSKA (reference sequence). CDR3 length: 13 residues. The CDR3, as DNA: TGCAGTGCTTTCCCGGGAAAGAACACTGAAGCTTTCTTT. Amino acid sequence: CSAFPGKNTEAFF.

This clonotype occurred many times. V and J are TRBV5-1 and TRBJ1-1, with unresolved D. The CDR3 consists of 13 residues. Trimming removed 0 bases from V and 1 base from J, with 4 bases in between. Germline V CDR1 and CDR2: SGHRS, YFSETQ. CDR3 protein: CASSLAGNTEAFF. In nucleotides, the CDR3 is TGCGCCAGCAGCTTGGCAGGGAACACTGAAGCTTTCTTT.

In its sample, this clonotype was seen many times. The rearrangement links TRBV7-8 to TRBJ2-2; D call uncertain. V gave up 4 bases and J gave up 0 bases, with 9 bases separating them. The CDR3 is 15 amino acids. In germline, CDR1 is SGHVS, CDR2 FQNEAQ. CDR3 residues: CASSSALSNTGELFF. In nucleotides, the CDR3 is TGTGCCAGCAGCTCCGCACTTTCGAACACCGGGGAGCTGTTTTTT.

Ten or more counts support this clonotype. The CDR3 region has the DNA TGTGCCAGCAGTTTGCGTCAGGGGGCCGGCGAGCAGTACTTC. Encoded protein: CASSLRQGAGEQYF. The chain carries TRBV12-3 or TRBV12-4 and TRBJ2-7; 8 nucleotides agree with TRBD1. J was trimmed by 6 bases and V by 3 bases; bases with no gene match: 7. The CDR3 contains 14 residues.

This clonotype was found many times. The gene calls are TRBV5-1 and TRBJ2-7; no clear D gene. This CDR3 comprises 15 residues. Trimming removed 5 bases from V and 0 bases from J, with 15 bases in between. The germline gives CDR1 SGHRS, CDR2 YFSETQ. This CDR3 reads CASSSLRTSSYEQYF. CDR3 coding DNA: TGCGCCAGCAGTTCACTCAGGACGAGCTCCTACGAGCAGTACTTC.

Many counts were recorded for this clonotype. This chain connects TRBV3-1 to TRBJ2-1, with D tentatively TRBD1 or TRBD2 (5 bases each). V lost 0 bases and J 12 bases, leaving 12 bases between the germline ends. The germline CDR1 and CDR2 sequences are LGHDT and YNNKEL (reference sequence). This CDR3 comprises 13 residues. CDR3 in DNA: TGTGCCAGCAGCCAAGATCTCGGGACGTTGCAGTTCTTC. Protein product: CASSQDLGTLQFF.

In its sample, this clonotype was seen many times. V is TRBV5-1 and J is TRBJ2-2; D gene unclear. The CDR3 consists of 13 residues. Per the germline V gene, CDR1 is SGHRS and CDR2 is YFSETQ. V was pared by 1 base and J by 2 bases, with 3 bases between. CDR3: CASSLKNTGELFF. In DNA, the CDR3 is TGCGCCAGCAGCTTGAAAAACACCGGGGAGCTGTTTTTT.

This clonotype was seen ten or more times. The chain is built from TRBV7-6 and TRBJ2-5; 8 nucleotides line up with TRBD1. Germline V gene data show CDR1 as SGHVS and CDR2 as FNYEAQ. The CDR3 sequence is 14 residues long. The V gene end was trimmed by 5 bases and the J gene end by 2 bases; junction bases not matched to a gene: 4. The CDR3 loop is CASSQGALQETQYF. The CDR3 coding sequence is TGTGCCAGCAGCCAGGGGGCCCTTCAAGAGACCCAGTACTTC.

This clonotype has ten or more counts. The V and J genes are TRBV7-2 and TRBJ2-1; maybe TRBD2 (7 bases). V was trimmed by 6 bases and J by 4 bases, leaving 13 bases between them. Germline V gives CDR1 SGHTA, CDR2 FQGNSA. There are 14 residues in the CDR3. CDR3 loop: CASSKGGFYNEQFF. In nucleotides, the CDR3 is TGTGCCAGCAGTAAGGGGGGGTTTTACAATGAGCAGTTCTTC.

This clonotype was detected many times. The V and J genes are TRBV5-1 and TRBJ2-7; tentatively, D is TRBD1 (5 bases). V was pared by 4 bases and J by 3 bases, with 5 bases between. This CDR3 has 11 amino acids. CDR1 SGHRS and CDR2 YFSETQ come from the germline V gene. The CDR3 nucleotides are TGCGCCAGCAGCCAGGGCTACGAGCAGTACTTC. Translated, it gives CASSQGYEQYF.

This rearrangement joins TRBV7-9 to TRBJ2-1, with D perhaps TRBD2 (5 bases). This CDR3 spans 14 amino acids. Trimming shortened V by 4 bases and J by 5 bases, and 12 bases separated the two germline ends. The V gene's germline CDR1 is SEHNR and CDR2 FQNEAQ (reference sequence). As DNA, the CDR3 is TGTGCCAGCAGCTCTTTCAGCGGACACAATGAGCAGTTCTTC. This encodes CASSSFSGHNEQFF. The full variable domain, completed using reference TRBV7-9 and TRBJ2-1, is DTGVSQNPRHKITKRGQNVTFRCDPISEHNRLYWYRQTLGQGPEFLTYFQNEAQLEKSRLLSDRFSAERPKGSFSTLEIQRTEQGDSAMYLCASSSFSGHNEQFFGPGTRLTVL.

This clonotype has ten or more counts. The genes are TRBV7-2 and TRBJ1-2; D gene uncertain. Trimming left V 2 bases short and J 0 bases short, with 10 bases between. Per the germline V gene, CDR1 is SGHTA and CDR2 is FQGNSA. The CDR3 runs 15 residues. CDR3 in amino acids: CASSLMGSSNYGYTF. CDR3 DNA: TGTGCCAGCAGCTTAATGGGGTCCTCTAACTATGGCTACACCTTC.

In its sample, this clonotype was seen many times. The genes are TRBV25-1 and TRBJ1-3; 10 bases agree with TRBD1. Per the germline V gene, CDR1 is MGHDK and CDR2 is SYGVNS. This CDR3 is 18 amino acids long. Germline trimming cut 5 bases from V and 0 bases from J; bases unmatched to any gene: 10. The CDR3 bases are TGTGCCAGCAGTCCCGGGACAGGGGCGCTCTCCTCTGGAAACACCATATATTTT. The encoded protein is CASSPGTGALSSGNTIYF.

In its sample, this clonotype was seen many times. The rearrangement uses TRBV24-1 and TRBJ2-5, with D unclear. CDR1 is KGHDR, CDR2 SFDVKD, per germline. V lost 1 base to trimming and J lost 5 bases, with 10 bases between them. The CDR3 loop spans 14 amino acids. CDR3 coding DNA: TGTGCCACCAGTGATTTTGGAGTGCGGGAGACCCAGTACTTC. Translating it yields CATSDFGVRETQYF.

This clonotype has ten or more counts. The chain uses TRBV25-1 and TRBJ2-1, with D maybe TRBD1 (5 bases). V dropped 5 bases and J dropped 8 bases, with 16 bases sitting between them. Germline CDR1 and CDR2: MGHDK and SYGVNS. The CDR3 spans 14 residues. This CDR3 reads CASSHMGRAHEQFF. The CDR3 DNA follows: TGTGCCAGCAGTCATATGGGCAGGGCCCATGAGCAGTTCTTC.

This clonotype has at least ten counts. The chain couples TRBV5-5 to TRBJ2-1; D is possibly TRBD1 (5 bases). This CDR3 is 17 amino acids long. Per the germline V gene, CDR1 is SGHKS and CDR2 is YYEKEE (reference sequence). V was clipped by 6 bases and J by 9 bases, with 28 bases between them. The CDR3 is CASTRRIRGALGIEQFF. The CDR3 region has the DNA TGTGCCAGCACCCGCCGCATTAGGGGCGCGTTGGGGATTGAGCAGTTCTTC. Complete variable domain (other parts from reference TRBV5-5 and TRBJ2-1): DAGVTQSPTHLIKTRGQQVTLRCSPISGHKSVSWYQQVLGQGPQFIFQYYEKEERGRGNFPDRFSARQFPNYSSELNVNALLLGDSALYLCASTRRIRGALGIEQFFGPGTRLTVL.

This clonotype was picked up many times. This chain joins TRBV5-1 and TRBJ2-2; no definite D call. Germline-derived CDR1 and CDR2 are SGHRS and YFSETQ. The CDR3 is 16 amino acids. V lost 4 bases and J 1 base, leaving 14 bases between the germline ends. The DNA for the CDR3 is TGCGCCAGCAGCGCGGCTCCTCTAGGGAACACCGGGGAGCTGTTTTTT. It codes for CASSAAPLGNTGELFF.

In this sample, this clonotype turned up many times. The V and J genes are TRBV20-1 and TRBJ1-2, with unresolved D. CDR3 length: 13 residues. V shed 6 bases and J shed 8 bases, with 19 bases lying between them. Germline values: CDR1 DFQATT, CDR2 SNEGSKA (reference sequence). The CDR3 sequence is CSARSPGKEGYTF. In nucleotides, the CDR3 is TGCAGTGCGCGGTCCCCCGGAAAGGAGGGCTACACCTTC.

This clonotype was seen many times. This sequence joins TRBV5-1 and TRBJ1-1; D is perhaps TRBD1 (5 bases). V was trimmed by 2 bases and J by 1 base, leaving 15 bases between them. The germline gives CDR1 SGHRS, CDR2 YFSETQ. The CDR3 consists of 16 residues. CDR3 sequence (DNA): TGCGCCAGCAGCTTAATTGCCGGGACTGCGAACACTGAAGCTTTCTTT. It yields the protein CASSLIAGTANTEAFF.

This chain links TRBV5-1 with TRBJ2-2; D unclear. V lost 0 bases, J lost 10 bases, and 16 bases lay in between. The CDR3 has 15 residues. The germline V gene has CDR1 SGHRS and CDR2 YFSETQ. DNA for the CDR3: TGCGCCAGCAGCTTGGGGGCAGCGAACACAGAGGAGCTGTTTTTT. Its protein product is CASSLGAANTEELFF.

This clonotype showed up many times. V is TRBV5-1 and J is TRBJ2-3; 7 nucleotides line up with TRBD2. The CDR3 is 18 residues long. V was pared by 0 bases and J by 5 bases, with 15 bases of the junction left unmatched. Germline CDR1 and CDR2: SGHRS and YFSETQ. CDR3 sequence (DNA): TGCGCCAGCAGCTTGGTACCCAGCGGGACCGCGGGTGGAGATACGCAGTATTTT. It yields the protein CASSLVPSGTAGGDTQYF.

This clonotype came up many times. The gene calls are TRBV11-2 and TRBJ1-4; D might be TRBD1 (6 bases). The CDR3 consists of 16 residues. V was clipped by 5 bases and J by 3 bases, with 16 bases between them. Germline lookup yields CDR1 SGHAT and CDR2 FQNNGV. Written as DNA, the CDR3 is TGTGCCAGCAGCCCTAGCTTCAGGGGCGCTAATGAAAAACTGTTTTTT. Protein sequence: CASSPSFRGANEKLFF.

The sample holds many counts of this clonotype. The CDR3 sequence: CASRSPAGITYEQYF. The CDR3 DNA is TGTGCCAGCAGGAGCCCGGCAGGGATTACCTACGAGCAGTACTTC. The chain carries TRBV2 and TRBJ2-7; a weak D match, TRBD1 (5 bases). CDR1 and CDR2 from the germline V gene are SNHLY and FYNNEI. The germline V and J ends were trimmed by 6 bases and 2 bases, with 17 bases remaining between them. CDR3 length equals 15 residues.

Ten or more counts support this clonotype. The chain joins TRBV7-8 to TRBJ1-1; D ambiguous. Germline V lookup: CDR1 SGHVS, CDR2 FQNEAQ. The CDR3 sequence is 14 residues long. The germline V and J ends were trimmed by 1 base and 5 bases, with 11 bases remaining between them. CDR3 in DNA: TGTGCCAGCAGCTTAGGGTACGGAAAAACTGAAGCTTTCTTT. Encoded protein: CASSLGYGKTEAFF.